This T cell receptor beta chain emerged from a study of post-analysis software for immune sequencing data. V lost 4 bases and J 4 bases, leaving 11 bases between the germline ends. This CDR3 is built from 14 residues. Germline V gene lookup returns CDR1 LNHDA and CDR2 SQIVND (reference sequence). With regard to this clonotype: Its antigen is as yet unknown.

cDNA libraries of TCR beta carried unique molecular identifiers. MiXCR, run by TCRdb on the PCR reads, gives a single entry per CDR3 protein. The table includes roughly 540,000 distinct CDR3 sequences, about a third detected once. Study findings and constraints: Relative to controls, patients had 4 or 5 TRBV segments at higher frequency, with TRBV5-6, TRBV5-1 and TRBV20-1 among these.

This TCR derives from a girl aged 2-17 years with multiple sclerosis. The sample taken for sequencing was blood. The chain links TRBV19 to TRBJ2-4; D is undetermined. CDR3 nucleotide sequence: TGTGCCAGTAGTAGAGACGGCCTAAAAAACATTCAGTACTTC. Translated: CASSRDGLKNIQYF.